The 10 T cell receptor beta chains below all came from one sample that was sequenced in a study of T cells in Graves' hyperthyroidism and ophthalmopathy. RNA transcripts were the template for amplifying TCR beta CDR3 regions. Initially, a first-round RT-PCR of the TCR CDR3 employed the HTBI primer set. TCRdb analysed the multiplex PCR reads with MiXCR anew, one entry per CDR3 protein. The sample holds 250,000 to 300,000 distinct CDR3 sequences, 13% seen once. The sample comprised blood. These receptors all stem from a woman in her 30s with Graves' hyperthyroidism that later progressed to Graves' ophthalmopathy.

This clonotype appeared a few times. The V and J genes are TRBV5-8 and TRBJ1-6; a weak D match, TRBD1 (5 bases). The germline V gene has CDR1 SGHTS and CDR2 YDEGEE. Trimming removed 0 bases from V and 9 bases from J, with 7 bases in between. CDR3 length equals 13 residues. The CDR3 loop reads CASSLGRVSPLHF. In DNA, the CDR3 is TGTGCCAGCAGCTTGGGCAGGGTTTCACCCCTCCACTTT.

This clonotype appeared many times. The DNA for the CDR3 is TGTGCCAGCAGTTACAGTCGCCGACTCAATCAGCCCCAGCATTTT. Amino acid sequence: CASSYSRRLNQPQHF. V gene TRBV7-8 combines with J gene TRBJ1-5; no clear D gene. Per the germline V gene, CDR1 is SGHVS and CDR2 is FQNEAQ. The CDR3 is 15 residues long. The V end was cut by 6 bases, the J end by 3 bases, with 15 bases between.

This clonotype has at least ten counts. CDR3 residues: CASSLYAETNYGYTF. Written as DNA, the CDR3 is TGTGCCAGCAGCTTATATGCGGAGACTAACTATGGCTACACCTTC. The chain employs TRBV13 and TRBJ1-2; D not certain. Trimming took off 2 bases at V and 0 bases at J, with 10 bases between the two ends. Germline assignment: CDR1 PRHDT and CDR2 FYEKMQ (reference sequence). There are 15 residues in the CDR3.

On this clonotype itself: A much bigger clone sits one base away, suggesting this may be a read error. The rearrangement joins TRBV6-1 to TRBJ2-7, with 7 bases fitting TRBD2. The germline V gene has CDR1 MNHNS and CDR2 SASEGT. V was pared by 10 bases and J by 0 bases, with 9 bases of the junction left unmatched. The CDR3 is 14 amino acids. In nucleotides, the CDR3 is TGTGCCAACAGCCGGGACTACGCCTCCTACGAGCAGTACTTC. Translation: CANSRDYASYEQYF.

This clonotype was detected ten times or more. The V gene is TRBV5-1, the J gene TRBJ1-2; TRBD1 agrees at 8 bases. The CDR3 totals 14 residues. V trimming: 4 bases; J trimming: 3 bases; junction bases outside the gene matches: 5. Germline CDR1 SGHRS, CDR2 YFSETQ. DNA for the CDR3: TGCGCCAGCAGCCTGACAGGGGTTGACTATGGCTACACCTTC. Its translation: CASSLTGVDYGYTF.

V is TRBV19 and J is TRBJ1-2, with a tentative D call TRBD1 (5 bases). CDR3 length: 11 amino acids. Looked up from germline, CDR1 is LNHDA and CDR2 is SQIVND (reference sequence). V lost 7 bases and J 2 bases, leaving 5 bases between the germline ends. The DNA of the CDR3 is TGTGCCAGTACAGGGAACTATGGCTACACCTTC. This sequence encodes CASTGNYGYTF.

This clonotype was counted a few times. This may stem from a read error, because a much larger clone lies one nucleotide away. The CDR3 does not end in the conserved phenylalanine or tryptophan, so this is likely a read error. The CDR3 nucleotides are TGTGCCAGCAGCAGGGGGGGCGGCTTAGAAGAGACCCAGTACCTC. This sequence encodes CASSRGGGLEETQYL. The V gene is TRBV7-3, the J gene TRBJ2-5; D may be TRBD2 (7 bases). The V and J ends lost 5 bases and 3 bases respectively, with 16 bases between them. Germline-derived CDR1 and CDR2 are SGHTA and FQGTGA. The CDR3 is 15 residues long.

This clonotype came up many times. J is TRBJ2-3 and V is TRBV7-6; 10 nucleotides align to TRBD2. Per germline, CDR1 SGHVS and CDR2 FNYEAQ. J was trimmed by 5 bases and V by 5 bases; bases with no gene match: 10. This CDR3 is 16 amino acids long. CDR3 residues: CASSLVLAGAVDTQYF. DNA for the CDR3: TGTGCCAGCAGCCTCGTCCTAGCGGGAGCGGTAGATACGCAGTATTTT.

Many counts were recorded for this clonotype. CDR3 region: CASSRVDWADTQYF. The CDR3, as DNA: TGTGCCAGCAGCCGCGTGGACTGGGCGGATACGCAGTATTTT. The V gene is TRBV11-2, the J gene TRBJ2-3, with D perhaps TRBD2 (5 bases). Per germline, CDR1 SGHAT and CDR2 FQNNGV. Trimming pared 5 bases from V and 6 bases from J, leaving 15 bases between. The CDR3 totals 14 residues.

V and J are TRBV27 and TRBJ2-2, with 9 bases that match TRBD1. V lost 5 bases, J lost 3 bases, and 13 bases stayed unmatched. The CDR3 is 18 residues long. Looked up from germline, CDR1 is MNHEY and CDR2 is SMNVEV (reference sequence). CDR3 in DNA: TGTGCCAGCAGTCAAACCACCTCCGGACAGGGGTACACCGGGGAGCTGTTTTTT. It codes for CASSQTTSGQGYTGELFF.